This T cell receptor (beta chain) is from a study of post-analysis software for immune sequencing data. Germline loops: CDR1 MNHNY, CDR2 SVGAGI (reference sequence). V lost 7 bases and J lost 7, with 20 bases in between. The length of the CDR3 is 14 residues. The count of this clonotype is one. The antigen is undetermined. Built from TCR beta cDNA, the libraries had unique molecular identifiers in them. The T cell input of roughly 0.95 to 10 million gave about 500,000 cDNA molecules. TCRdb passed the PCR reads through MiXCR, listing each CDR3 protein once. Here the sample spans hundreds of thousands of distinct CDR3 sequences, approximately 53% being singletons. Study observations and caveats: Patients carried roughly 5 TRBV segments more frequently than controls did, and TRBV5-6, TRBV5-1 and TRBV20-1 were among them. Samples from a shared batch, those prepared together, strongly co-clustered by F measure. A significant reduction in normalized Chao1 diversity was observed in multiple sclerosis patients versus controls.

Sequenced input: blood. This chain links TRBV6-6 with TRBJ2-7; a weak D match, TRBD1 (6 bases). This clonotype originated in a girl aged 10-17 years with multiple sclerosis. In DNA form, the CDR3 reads TGTGCCAGCAAGATGCAGACAGGTGGGAGTGAGCAGTACTTC. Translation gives CASKMQTGGSEQYF.